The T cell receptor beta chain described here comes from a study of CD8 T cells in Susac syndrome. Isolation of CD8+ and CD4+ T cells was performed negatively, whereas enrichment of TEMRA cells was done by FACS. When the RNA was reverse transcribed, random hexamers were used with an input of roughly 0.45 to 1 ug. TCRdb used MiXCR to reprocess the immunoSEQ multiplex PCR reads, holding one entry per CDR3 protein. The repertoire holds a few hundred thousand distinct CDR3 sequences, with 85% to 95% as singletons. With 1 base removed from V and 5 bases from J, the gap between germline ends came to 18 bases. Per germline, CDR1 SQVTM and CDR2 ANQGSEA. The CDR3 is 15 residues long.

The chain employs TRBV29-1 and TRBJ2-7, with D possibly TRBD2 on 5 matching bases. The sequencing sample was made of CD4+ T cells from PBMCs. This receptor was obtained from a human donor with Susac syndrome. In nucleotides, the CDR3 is TGCAGCGTTGAAGGAAATGGGCTCTTCGGGGACGAGCAGTACTTC. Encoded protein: CSVEGNGLFGDEQYF.